This TCR beta chain stems from a study of blood T cell repertoires in COVID-19. This CDR3 has 14 amino acids. The J segment lost 5 bases and the V segment lost 8 bases, leaving 9 bases of the junction unmatched. Germline CDR1 is SGHRS and CDR2 is YFSETQ. This clone has a handful of counts. Assay: immunoSEQ multiplex PCR; the TCRdb copy retains only in-frame clones and omits some. The data hold 170,000 or so clones, with around nine tenths observed a single time. Specimen: peripheral blood. The sequence was obtained from a man aged 55 to 70 with COVID-19, enrolled during active disease. The chain links TRBV5-1 to TRBJ1-2; 10 nucleotides match TRBD1. The CDR3 reads CASSPGQGSYGYTF. The CDR3 bases are TGCGCCAGTTCGCCGGGACAGGGGTCATATGGCTACACCTTC.